This TCR beta chain was identified in a study of ipilimumab plus nivolumab after autologous stem cell transplantation. Study as a whole: A median of roughly eight nivolumab and about 5 ipilimumab doses were given. Myeloma patients were high-risk transplant-naive or relapsed within 3 years of first autologous transplant.

Generated by immunoSEQ multiplex PCR, the TCRdb table keeps only in-frame clones and is missing some. There are tens of thousands of clones in the sample; 80% to 95% occur only once, and over 0.85% lies in the top ten. This CDR3 has 14 residues. V shed 5 bases and J 0 bases; nucleotides not matched to a gene: 1. In germline, CDR1 is SGHTA, CDR2 FQGNSA. Starting 14 to 28 days after autologous transplant, ipilimumab 1 mg/kg was given. The clonotype comes from a male donor with multiple myeloma. Sequencing was performed on PBMCs, taken in a trial of ipilimumab plus nivolumab as post-transplant consolidation. This sequence joins TRBV7-2 and TRBJ2-1, with TRBD2 identical over 7 bases. The DNA for the CDR3 is TGTGCCAGCAGCCCGGGAGGCTCCTACAATGAGCAGTTCTTC. Translation: CASSPGGSYNEQFF.